These T cell receptor beta chains were read from a single sample in a study of T cell repertoires in cytomegalovirus infection. In TCRdb, the reads were re-called with MiXCR into one record per CDR3 protein. The table shows some 480,000 distinct CDR3 sequences, with around a third occurring only once. No antigens are known for them. Sequencing used cultured PBMCs, obtained from culture after CMV antigen stimulation. Every receptor here comes from a human donor in good health (CMV status not recorded). Some clones in this sample may be carry-over from other donors' samples. CDR3s include the opening cysteine and the closing phenylalanine or tryptophan. The D gene is left open where the match is weak. A clone size is listed for some rows: how often the clone was seen (once, few, many), or a class if it is expanded.

clone_size	d_call	v_call	j_call	cdr3_aa	cdr3_nt
many	.	TRBV7-2	TRBJ2-5	CASSLDHETQYF	TGTGCCAGCAGCTTAGACCACGAGACCCAGTACTTC
.	TRBD2	TRBV4-3	TRBJ2-3	CASSQGGTSGGTDTQYF	TGCGCCAGCAGCCAAGGAGGAACTAGCGGGGGCACAGATACGCAGTATTTT
.	TRBD1	TRBV29-1	TRBJ1-2	CSADPGTAYGYTF	TGCAGCGCGGACCCCGGGACAGCCTATGGCTACACCTTC
.	.	TRBV5-1	TRBJ1-3	CASSLGTGTGNTIYF	TGCGCCAGCAGCTTGGGTACGGGCACTGGAAACACCATATATTTT
few	.	TRBV10-3	TRBJ1-2	CAISAAQGRDDYGYTF	TGTGCCATCAGCGCTGCACAGGGAAGGGATGACTATGGCTACACCTTC
many	TRBD2	TRBV29-1	TRBJ2-1	CSVEEREYSEQFF	TGCAGCGTTGAAGAGCGGGAGTACAGTGAGCAGTTCTTC
few	.	TRBV12-5	TRBJ2-1	CASGLTGTRWDEQFF	TGTGCTAGTGGTTTGACCGGGACCCGATGGGATGAGCAGTTCTTC
few	.	TRBV28	TRBJ1-6	CASSSGGLGSPLHF	TGTGCCAGCAGTTCTGGGGGGCTCGGTTCACCCCTCCACTTT
many	.	TRBV18	TRBJ2-1	CASSKVGGPYNEQFF	TGTGCCAGCTCAAAGGTCGGCGGTCCTTACAATGAGCAGTTCTTC
.	TRBD1	TRBV4-2	TRBJ1-1	CASSQEDRSGTEAFF	TGTGCCAGCAGCCAAGAGGACAGGTCGGGTACTGAAGCTTTCTTT
few	TRBD1	TRBV11-3	TRBJ1-1	CASLGTGFTEAFF	TGTGCCAGCTTGGGGACAGGGTTCACTGAAGCTTTCTTT
many	TRBD2	TRBV12-3/TRBV12-4	TRBJ2-3	CASSLWTSGSSSTQYF	TGTGCCAGCAGTTTATGGACTAGCGGGAGCTCGAGTACGCAGTATTTT
many	.	TRBV28	TRBJ1-5	CASSFGGSNQPQHF	TGTGCCAGCAGTTTTGGTGGAAGCAATCAGCCCCAGCATTTT
.	.	TRBV5-4	TRBJ1-2	CASSGQEVLNYGYTF	TGTGCCAGCAGCGGCCAGGAAGTTTTGAACTATGGCTACACCTTC
few	.	TRBV7-8	TRBJ2-1	CASSLAATGPGNEQFF	TGTGCCAGCAGCTTAGCAGCGACGGGGCCTGGGAATGAGCAGTTCTTC
.	TRBD1	TRBV6-8	TRBJ1-1	CASRSGGQGAEAFF	TGTGCCAGCAGATCCGGCGGACAGGGGGCTGAAGCTTTCTTT
.	.	TRBV5-4	TRBJ2-7	CASSFIPGNYEQYF	TGTGCCAGCAGCTTTATCCCAGGGAACTACGAGCAGTACTTC
.	TRBD1	TRBV6-1	TRBJ1-1	CASSLRGLGTEAFF	TGTGCCAGCAGTCTCAGGGGGCTCGGCACTGAAGCTTTCTTT
many	TRBD2	TRBV7-2	TRBJ2-4	CASSLGTSGRAGIAKNIQYF	TGTGCCAGCAGCTTAGGGACTAGCGGGAGGGCCGGGATAGCCAAAAACATTCAGTACTTC
many	.	TRBV7-2	TRBJ1-1	CASSLVAGGNTEAFF	TGTGCCAGCAGCTTAGTGGCGGGGGGGAACACTGAAGCTTTCTTT
.	.	TRBV29-1	TRBJ1-2	CSVVRGYGYTF	TGCAGCGTTGTTCGGGGCTATGGCTACACCTTC
few	TRBD1	TRBV7-8	TRBJ2-2	CASSTRTGENTGELFF	TGTGCCAGCAGCACCCGGACAGGGGAGAACACCGGGGAGCTGTTTTTT
few	.	TRBV7-2	TRBJ1-6	CASSRPRGKDSPLHF	TGTGCCAGCAGCCGACCCCGGGGTAAGGATTCACCCCTCCACTTT
few	.	TRBV12-3/TRBV12-4	TRBJ2-1	CASSSRRNNEQFF	TGTGCCAGCAGCTCACGAAGAAACAATGAGCAGTTCTTC
.	TRBD2	TRBV6-2/TRBV6-3	TRBJ2-1	CASRLAGGYNEQFF	TGTGCCAGTAGACTAGCGGGAGGTTACAATGAGCAGTTCTTC
.	TRBD2	TRBV19	TRBJ2-1	CASSIGLAGGNNEQFF	TGTGCCAGTAGTATCGGACTAGCGGGAGGGAACAATGAGCAGTTCTTC
.	TRBD2	TRBV18	TRBJ2-2	CASSEAGLRFGELFF	TGTGCCAGCTCAGAAGCGGGACTACGGTTCGGGGAGCTGTTTTTT
few	.	TRBV20-1	TRBJ2-1	CSARDRREATYNEQFF	TGCAGTGCTAGAGATCGTCGCGAGGCCACCTACAATGAGCAGTTCTTC
many	.	TRBV5-1	TRBJ2-4	CASSMGNIQYF	TGCGCCAGCAGCATGGGAAACATTCAGTACTTC
.	.	TRBV11-3	TRBJ2-1	CASSLLGGGNNEQFF	TGTGCCAGCAGCTTGCTGGGGGGAGGCAACAATGAGCAGTTCTTC
many	TRBD1	TRBV7-8	TRBJ1-1	CASSLQGGSERTEAFF	TGTGCCAGCAGCTTACAGGGGGGGTCGGAGAGGACTGAAGCTTTCTTT
.	.	TRBV2	TRBJ2-5	CASSPSPETQYF	TGTGCCAGCAGCCCCAGTCCAGAGACCCAGTACTTC
.	TRBD1	TRBV2	TRBJ1-4	CASSDSHRGPTNEKLFF	TGTGCCAGCTCCGATTCCCACAGGGGACCGACTAATGAAAAACTGTTTTTT
few	TRBD1	TRBV2	TRBJ1-2	CASSDYRGNDNGYTF	TGTGCCAGCAGTGACTACAGGGGGAACGATAATGGCTACACCTTC
.	.	TRBV29-1	TRBJ1-2	CSVVDSGAYGYGYTF	TGCAGCGTTGTAGATTCGGGGGCGTATGGCTATGGCTACACCTTC
.	.	TRBV28	TRBJ1-2	CASMQGRGWANYGYTF	TGTGCCAGCATGCAGGGCAGGGGATGGGCTAACTATGGCTACACCTTC
few	TRBD2	TRBV4-1	TRBJ2-1	CASSQDPGGSTTGNEQFF	TGTGCCAGCAGCCAAGATCCGGGGGGTAGCACGACGGGAAATGAGCAGTTCTTC
.	TRBD1	TRBV2	TRBJ1-1	CASIPATGHGTEAFF	TGTGCCAGCATCCCCGCGACAGGGCATGGCACTGAAGCTTTCTTT
many	.	TRBV7-2	TRBJ2-3	CASSLVPSSGTDTQYF	TGTGCCAGCAGCTTAGTGCCTAGCTCAGGCACAGATACGCAGTATTTT
few	TRBD1	TRBV7-8	TRBJ2-7	CASSSNLLRTGGLYEQYF	TGTGCCAGCAGCTCTAATTTACTCCGGACAGGAGGACTCTACGAGCAGTACTTC
.	TRBD1	TRBV12-3/TRBV12-4	TRBJ2-1	CASSPRDRTNEQFF	TGTGCCAGCAGTCCTCGGGACAGGACCAATGAGCAGTTCTTC
.	.	TRBV13	TRBJ1-5	CASSQGMRDQPQHF	TGTGCCAGCAGCCAGGGGATGAGGGATCAGCCCCAGCATTTT
.	TRBD1	TRBV28	TRBJ2-7	CASTATGPFGEQYF	TGTGCCAGCACGGCGACAGGGCCTTTCGGCGAGCAGTACTTC
.	TRBD1	TRBV3-1	TRBJ1-3	CASSPTGRPGNTIYF	TGTGCCAGCAGCCCGACAGGGAGGCCTGGAAACACCATATATTTT
.	.	TRBV2	TRBJ2-7	CASSLTDENYEQYF	TGTGCCAGCAGTCTGACAGACGAGAACTACGAGCAGTACTTC
few	.	TRBV27	TRBJ2-7	CASRTGTTIYEQYF	TGTGCCAGCAGAACCGGGACAACAATCTACGAGCAGTACTTC